The 22 T cell receptor beta chains below come from one sample, sequenced in a study of cytomegalovirus exposure and HLA in healthy donors. PCR primers comprised 60 Vbeta and 13 Jbeta primers. The repertoire was sequenced with immunoSEQ multiplex PCR; TCRdb's copy has only in-frame clones and lacks some. This sample carries some 97,000 clones, approximately 80% of them seen once, and the ten largest clones take 3.5% to 5%. Input material: PBMCs. The source of these receptors is a female donor in good health and CMV-seropositive.

This rearrangement joins TRBV14 to TRBJ2-3; 8 positions agree with TRBD1. J was trimmed by 2 bases and V by 4 bases; bases with no gene match: 2. Germline values: CDR1 SGHDN, CDR2 FVKESK. The CDR3 spans 14 residues. The chain's CDR3 is CASSRDRLTDTQYF. The DNA for the CDR3 is TGTGCCAGCAGCCGGGACAGGCTCACAGATACGCAGTATTTT.

There are a few counts of this clone. The chain carries TRBV13 and TRBJ2-3; 14 nucleotides match TRBD2. The length of the CDR3 is 16 residues. Germline V gene sequence: CDR1 PRHDT, CDR2 FYEKMQ (reference sequence). V lost 4 bases to trimming and J lost 2 bases; unmatched junction nucleotides: 2. CDR3 amino acids: CASSWTSGGLTDTQYF. The CDR3 nucleotides read TGTGCCAGCAGCTGGACTAGCGGGGGGCTCACAGATACGCAGTATTTT.

The gene calls are TRBV2 and TRBJ1-5, with 10 bases aligning to TRBD1. The CDR3 sequence is 16 residues long. Germline CDR1 and CDR2: SNHLY and FYNNEI. The junction had 7 bases not matched to a gene; V was cut back by 6 bases and J by 2 bases. The CDR3 here is CASSLRQGAGNQPQHF. Written as DNA, the CDR3 is TGTGCCAGCAGCCTCAGACAGGGGGCGGGCAATCAGCCCCAGCATTTT.

The gene calls are TRBV6-6 and TRBJ1-2, with TRBD1 as a possible D gene (6 bases). Trimming took off 7 bases at V and 2 bases at J, with 11 bases between the two ends. The CDR3 runs 13 residues. Germline values: CDR1 MNHNY, CDR2 SVGAGI (reference sequence). The CDR3 DNA sequence: TGTGCCAGCACTAAAGGACAGAACTATGGCTACACCTTC. It translates to CASTKGQNYGYTF.

Comments on this clone: At one of its ends the junction is not consistent with the germline gene, which may arise from a read error. CDR3 sequence reads: CSSSLVGFEQFF. The CDR3 DNA reads as TGTTCCAGCAGCTTAGTCGGGTTTGAGCAGTTCTTC. The chain joins TRBV7-9 to TRBJ2-1; the D is unclear. This CDR3 has 12 amino acids. The V gene's germline CDR1 is SEHNR and CDR2 FQNEAQ (reference sequence).

The gene calls are TRBV7-9 and TRBJ2-7, with D perhaps matching TRBD1 (6 bases). V gave up 5 bases and J gave up 3 bases, with 11 bases separating them. Germline values: CDR1 SEHNR, CDR2 FQNEAQ (reference sequence). The CDR3 extends over 13 amino acids. CDR3: CASSPGVSYEQYF. The CDR3 bases are TGTGCCAGCAGCCCAGGGGTCAGCTACGAGCAGTACTTC.

V is TRBV6-5 and J is TRBJ2-1, with 7 positions matching TRBD2. Germline loops: CDR1 MNHEY, CDR2 SVGAGI. V shed 8 bases, J shed 10 bases, and the junction held 14 bases outside the gene matches. The CDR3 totals 14 residues. CDR3 sequence (DNA): TGTGCCAGCCGGTCATCGGGGAGGGTGGAGGAGCAGTTCTTC. Translating it yields CASRSSGRVEEQFF.

The chain couples TRBV15 to TRBJ2-2, with no clear D. The CDR3 contains 12 residues. Germline loops: CDR1 LNHNV, CDR2 YYDKDF (reference sequence). V shed 2 bases and J shed 8 bases, with 6 bases lying between them. CDR3 region: CATSRRDGELFF. The CDR3 coding sequence is TGTGCCACCAGCAGACGAGATGGGGAGCTGTTTTTT.

V gene TRBV4-2 combines with J gene TRBJ2-3; D is ambiguous. The CDR3 consists of 14 residues. Trimming took 1 base from V and 2 from J, leaving 7 bases between them. From germline, CDR1 is LGHNA and CDR2 YNFKEQ. CDR3 sequence: CASSQATTTDTQYF. In DNA form, the CDR3 reads TGTGCCAGCAGCCAAGCGACAACCACAGATACGCAGTATTTT.

V gene TRBV7-9 combines with J gene TRBJ2-3; TRBD2 matches 10 bases. J lost 7 bases, V lost 5 bases, and 9 bases had no gene match. The CDR3 totals 15 residues. Germline CDR1 SEHNR, CDR2 FQNEAQ (reference sequence). The CDR3 sequence is CASSTLAGAGNTQYF. The DNA for the CDR3 is TGTGCCAGCAGCACCCTAGCGGGAGCTGGAAATACGCAGTATTTT.

V is TRBV6-5 and J is TRBJ1-3, with D unresolved. The V end was cut by 7 bases, the J end by 5 bases, with 15 bases between. The CDR3 has 14 amino acids. The germline gives CDR1 MNHEY, CDR2 SVGAGI. The CDR3 DNA follows: TGTGCCAGCAAAGGTGGGCCGACCCGAAACACCATATATTTT. Translating it yields CASKGGPTRNTIYF.

The chain has TRBV11-2 and TRBJ1-1; the D gene is possibly TRBD1 (6 bases). The CDR3 contains 16 residues. Trimming removed 4 bases from V and 1 base from J, with 16 bases in between. Germline CDR1 and CDR2: SGHAT and FQNNGV. Here the CDR3 DNA reads TGTGCCAGCAGCTCTCAGGGGCAGGTCAGGAACACTGAAGCTTTCTTT. It yields the protein CASSSQGQVRNTEAFF. The variable domain in full, with the rest retrieved from reference TRBV11-2 and TRBJ1-1, is EAGVAQSPRYKIIEKRQSVAFWCNPISGHATLYWYQQILGQGPKLLIQFQNNGVVDDSQLPKDRFSAERLKGVDSTLKIQPAKLEDSAVYLCASSSQGQVRNTEAFFGQGTRLTVV.

This clone has more than one count but fewer than ten. The DNA for the CDR3 is TGTGCCAGCTCACCCCTACAGGGTGGGGCAACTAATGAAAAACTGTTTTTT. Protein product: CASSPLQGGATNEKLFF. This chain joins TRBV18 and TRBJ1-4; tentatively, D is TRBD1 (6 bases). The CDR3 contains 17 residues. The germline CDR1 and CDR2 sequences are KGHSH and LQKENI. The germline V and J ends were trimmed by 3 bases and 0 bases, with 14 bases remaining between them.

The V call is TRBV4-2, the J call TRBJ2-7, with 8 bases that match TRBD2. The V gene's germline CDR1 is LGHNA and CDR2 YNFKEQ. This CDR3 is 17 amino acids long. V dropped 3 bases and J dropped 2; count of bases not matched to a gene: 12. The CDR3 DNA reads TGTGCCAGCAGCCATCACGGGGCTAGCGGGCTGCCCTACGAGCAGTACTTC. The encoded protein is CASSHHGASGLPYEQYF.

This chain connects TRBV7-9 to TRBJ1-2; 12 nucleotides align to TRBD1. This CDR3 is 15 amino acids long. CDR1 is SEHNR, CDR2 FQNEAQ, per germline (reference sequence). The trim removed 5 bases at V and 8 bases at J, leaving 9 bases unmatched. The CDR3 is CASSPRDRGLDGYTF. Written as DNA, the CDR3 is TGTGCCAGCAGCCCCCGGGACAGGGGGCTGGACGGCTACACCTTC.

In this sample, this clone turned up a few times. CDR3 in amino acids: CASSIGGVLTYNEQFF. The CDR3, as DNA: TGTGCCAGTAGTATAGGCGGAGTCCTCACCTACAATGAGCAGTTCTTC. The V gene is TRBV19, the J gene TRBJ2-1, with D unresolved. Deletions cut 1 base from V and 2 bases from J, with 12 bases between. The CDR3 is 16 residues long. CDR1 and CDR2 (germline): LNHDA, SQIVND (reference sequence).

The chain combines TRBV19 with TRBJ1-2; D is perhaps TRBD1 (6 bases). The CDR3 consists of 14 residues. Germline V CDR1 and CDR2: LNHDA, SQIVND (reference sequence). With 6 bases removed from V and 1 base from J, the gap between germline ends came to 12 bases. In DNA form, the CDR3 reads TGTGCCAGTAGCCAAAACAGGGTTAACTATGGCTACACCTTC. It is translated as CASSQNRVNYGYTF.

The rearrangement joins TRBV11-2 to TRBJ2-4; D is perhaps TRBD1 (5 bases). Per germline, CDR1 SGHAT and CDR2 FQNNGV. V dropped 5 bases and J dropped 8 bases, with 13 bases sitting between them. The length of the CDR3 is 13 residues. CDR3 nucleotides: TGTGCCAGCAGCCTCCAGGGTGTAGACATTCAGTACTTC. This encodes CASSLQGVDIQYF.

This clone showed up just once. The chain carries TRBV6-6 and TRBJ2-4; 7 bases are a match to TRBD1. CDR1 and CDR2 (germline): MNHNY, SVGAGI (reference sequence). V trimming: 4 bases; J trimming: 2 bases; junction bases outside the gene matches: 2. CDR3 size: 14 residues. The CDR3 sequence: CASSSQGTKNIQYF. The CDR3 DNA reads TGTGCCAGCAGTTCACAGGGGACCAAAAACATTCAGTACTTC.

This clone was observed a few times. The V and J genes are TRBV19 and TRBJ2-2, with a tentative D call TRBD1 (6 bases). The CDR3 contains 14 residues. The V end lost 5 bases, the J end lost 7 bases, and 14 bases lay between the germline ends. Germline values: CDR1 LNHDA, CDR2 SQIVND (reference sequence). The CDR3 sequence: CASSSQGANGELFF. The CDR3 nucleotides are TGTGCCAGTAGTTCACAGGGAGCTAACGGGGAGCTGTTTTTT.

This clone turned up a few times. J is TRBJ2-2 and V is TRBV7-2; tentative D call: TRBD2 (5 bases). CDR1 is SGHTA, CDR2 FQGNSA, per germline. The CDR3 totals 11 residues. Trimming took 4 bases from V and 8 from J, leaving 5 bases between them. CDR3 loop: CASSWEGELFF. The CDR3 region has the DNA TGTGCCAGCAGCTGGGAGGGGGAGCTGTTTTTT.

This clone was recorded once. The J gene is TRBJ2-7, the V gene TRBV7-8, with 9 nucleotides matching TRBD2. CDR1 and CDR2 from the germline V gene are SGHVS and FQNEAQ. The CDR3 covers 14 residues. The ends lost 5 bases at V and 4 bases at J; junction bases unmatched: 6. The DNA for the CDR3 is TGTGCCAGCAGCGTGGAGCGGGGGGCTTACGAGCAGTACTTC. It specifies CASSVERGAYEQYF. The full variable domain, with the rest looked up from reference TRBV7-8 and TRBJ2-7, is GAGVSQSPRYKVAKRGQDVALRCDPISGHVSLFWYQQALGQGPEFLTYFQNEAQLDKSGLPSDRFFAERPEGSVSTLKIQRTQQEDSAVYLCASSVERGAYEQYFGPGTRLTVT.